This T cell receptor (beta chain) emerged from a study of cytomegalovirus exposure and HLA in healthy donors. Study conclusions and caveats: When a later analysis compared HLA-associated TCR beta chains with equally common others, the HLA-associated chains turned out to be more clonally expanded and to have lower generation probabilities.

The PCR made use of 60 Vbeta and 13 Jbeta primers. Here immunoSEQ multiplex PCR was the method, and the copy in TCRdb shows in-frame clones only, minus some. The table includes fewer than 120,000 clones, about three quarters detected once. This clone has only one observation. The antigen is undetermined. V was pared by 2 bases and J by 2 bases, with 10 bases between. The CDR3 covers 15 residues. Germline CDR1 is MNHEY and CDR2 is SVGAGI. The V and J genes are TRBV6-5 and TRBJ1-5; no reliable D call. The material sequenced was PBMCs. This clonotype was sampled from a woman aged 60-70 years in good health and CMV-seropositive. The CDR3 DNA reads as TGTGCCAGCAGTTACGCGGGAACAGGCAATCAGCCCCAGCATTTT. It translates to CASSYAGTGNQPQHF.